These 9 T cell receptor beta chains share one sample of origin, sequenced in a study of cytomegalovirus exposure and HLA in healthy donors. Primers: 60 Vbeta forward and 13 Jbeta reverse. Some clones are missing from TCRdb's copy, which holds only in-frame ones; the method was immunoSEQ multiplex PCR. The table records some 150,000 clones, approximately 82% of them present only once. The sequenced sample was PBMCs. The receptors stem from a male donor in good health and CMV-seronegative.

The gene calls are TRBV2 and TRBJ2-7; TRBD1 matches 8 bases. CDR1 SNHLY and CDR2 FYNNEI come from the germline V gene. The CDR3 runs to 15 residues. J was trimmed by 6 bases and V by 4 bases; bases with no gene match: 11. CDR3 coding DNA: TGTGCCAGCAGTGGACCGACAGGGGCGTCCGGCGAGCAGTACTTC. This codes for CASSGPTGASGEQYF.

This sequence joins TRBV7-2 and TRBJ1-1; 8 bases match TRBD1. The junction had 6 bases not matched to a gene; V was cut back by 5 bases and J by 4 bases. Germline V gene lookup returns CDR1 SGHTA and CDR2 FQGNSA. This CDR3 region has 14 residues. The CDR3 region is CASSQQGETTEAFF. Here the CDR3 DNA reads TGTGCCAGCAGCCAACAGGGGGAGACCACTGAAGCTTTCTTT.

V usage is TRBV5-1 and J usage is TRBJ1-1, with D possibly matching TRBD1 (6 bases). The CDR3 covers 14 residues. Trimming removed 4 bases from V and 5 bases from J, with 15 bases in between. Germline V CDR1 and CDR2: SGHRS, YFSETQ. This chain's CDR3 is CASSPQGSITEAFF. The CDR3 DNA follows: TGCGCCAGCAGCCCACAGGGTTCAATTACTGAAGCTTTCTTT.

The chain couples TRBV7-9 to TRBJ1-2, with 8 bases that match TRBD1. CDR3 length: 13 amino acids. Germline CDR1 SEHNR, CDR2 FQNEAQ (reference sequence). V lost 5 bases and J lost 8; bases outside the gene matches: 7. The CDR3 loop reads CASSTGTGGGYTF. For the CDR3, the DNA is TGTGCCAGCAGCACAGGGACAGGAGGGGGCTACACCTTC.

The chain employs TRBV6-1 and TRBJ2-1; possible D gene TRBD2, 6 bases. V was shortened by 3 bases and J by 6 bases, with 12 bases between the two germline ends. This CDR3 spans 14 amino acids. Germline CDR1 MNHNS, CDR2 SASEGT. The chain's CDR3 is CASSDSGGVNEQFF. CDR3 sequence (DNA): TGTGCCAGCAGTGATAGCGGTGGGGTCAATGAGCAGTTCTTC.

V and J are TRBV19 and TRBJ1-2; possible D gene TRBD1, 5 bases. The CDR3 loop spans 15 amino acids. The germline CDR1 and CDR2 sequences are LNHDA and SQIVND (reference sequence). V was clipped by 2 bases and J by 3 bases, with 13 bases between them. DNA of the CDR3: TGTGCCAGTAGTATATTGGGGGGTAAAGACTATGGCTACACCTTC. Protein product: CASSILGGKDYGYTF.

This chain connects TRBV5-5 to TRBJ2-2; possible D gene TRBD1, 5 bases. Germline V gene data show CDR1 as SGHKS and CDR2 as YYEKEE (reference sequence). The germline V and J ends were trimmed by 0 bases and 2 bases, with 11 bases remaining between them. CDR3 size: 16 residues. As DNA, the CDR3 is TGTGCCAGCAGCTTGGTCTCGGACACTAACACCGGGGAGCTGTTTTTT. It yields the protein CASSLVSDTNTGELFF.

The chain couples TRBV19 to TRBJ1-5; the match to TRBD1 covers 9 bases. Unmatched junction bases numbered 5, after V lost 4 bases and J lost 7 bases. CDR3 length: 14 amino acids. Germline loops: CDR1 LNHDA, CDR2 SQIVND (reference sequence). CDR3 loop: CASSTGQGRQPQHF. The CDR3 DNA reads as TGTGCCAGTAGTACCGGACAGGGGAGACAGCCCCAGCATTTT.

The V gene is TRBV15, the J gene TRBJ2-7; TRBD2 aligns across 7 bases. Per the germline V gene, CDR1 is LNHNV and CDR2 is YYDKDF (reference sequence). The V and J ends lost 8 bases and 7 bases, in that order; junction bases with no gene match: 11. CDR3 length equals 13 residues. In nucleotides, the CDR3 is TGTGCCACCGGAGCGGGGACTTATAGGGAGCAGTACTTC. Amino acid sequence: CATGAGTYREQYF.